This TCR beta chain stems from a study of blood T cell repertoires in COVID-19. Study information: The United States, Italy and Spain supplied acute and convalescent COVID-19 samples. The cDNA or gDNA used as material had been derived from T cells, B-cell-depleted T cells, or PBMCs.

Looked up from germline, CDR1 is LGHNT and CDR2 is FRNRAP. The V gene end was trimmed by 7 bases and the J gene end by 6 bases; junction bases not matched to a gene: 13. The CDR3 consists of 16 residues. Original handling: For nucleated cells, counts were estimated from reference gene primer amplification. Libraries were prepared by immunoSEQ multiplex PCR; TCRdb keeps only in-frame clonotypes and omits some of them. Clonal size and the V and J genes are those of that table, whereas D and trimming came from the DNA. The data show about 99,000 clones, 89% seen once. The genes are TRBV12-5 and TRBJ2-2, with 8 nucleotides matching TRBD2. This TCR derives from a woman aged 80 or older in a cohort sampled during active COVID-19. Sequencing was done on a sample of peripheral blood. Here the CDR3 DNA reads TGTGCTAGTGTCCCCGGAGGGAGCGGGGGTTCCGGGGAGCTGTTTTTT. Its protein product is CASVPGGSGGSGELFF.